The T cell receptor (beta chain) described here comes from a study of blood T cell repertoires in COVID-19. In this sample, this clone turned up once. The CDR3 contains 13 residues. V was trimmed by 6 bases and J by 5 bases, leaving 11 bases between them. Germline assignment: CDR1 MNHEY and CDR2 SVGAGI. Some clones are missing from TCRdb's copy, which holds only in-frame ones; the method was immunoSEQ multiplex PCR. Of nearly 55,000 clones in the sample, over 70% were seen once. The rearrangement links TRBV6-5 to TRBJ2-4, with D hard to call. Sequencing used peripheral blood. The sequence came from a human donor with active or convalescent COVID-19. The donor label of this sample is uncertain. The CDR3 loop reads CASSDDTENIQYF. CDR3 nucleotide sequence: TGTGCCAGCAGCGATGACACAGAAAACATTCAGTACTTC.